The sequence of this T cell receptor beta chain was determined in a study of blood T cell repertoires in COVID-19. Looking at the study overall: PBMCs, B-cell-depleted T cells, or T cells were the source of the cDNA or gDNA that made up the material.

There are a few counts of this clone. Authors' processing steps: From reference gene primer amplification, estimates of nucleated cell counts were derived. Sequencing used immunoSEQ multiplex PCR; TCRdb keeps in-frame clones, though not all of them. The D gene and trimming were derived from the DNA, and the V and J assignments and clone size from that table. The top ten hold roughly an eighth of the sample, which has approximately 94,000 clones, 70% to 80% seen once. The CDR3 contains 16 residues. The V gene's germline CDR1 is SGHVS and CDR2 FQNEAQ. Trimming took off 5 bases at V and 0 bases at J, with 16 bases between the two ends.

The clonotype was recovered from a woman in her 70s with acute or convalescent COVID-19. The specimen was peripheral blood. This chain joins TRBV7-8 and TRBJ1-2, with D possibly matching TRBD1 (6 bases). CDR3 loop: CASSPRQAQANYGYTF. CDR3 DNA: TGTGCCAGCAGCCCCCGACAGGCCCAAGCTAACTATGGCTACACCTTC.